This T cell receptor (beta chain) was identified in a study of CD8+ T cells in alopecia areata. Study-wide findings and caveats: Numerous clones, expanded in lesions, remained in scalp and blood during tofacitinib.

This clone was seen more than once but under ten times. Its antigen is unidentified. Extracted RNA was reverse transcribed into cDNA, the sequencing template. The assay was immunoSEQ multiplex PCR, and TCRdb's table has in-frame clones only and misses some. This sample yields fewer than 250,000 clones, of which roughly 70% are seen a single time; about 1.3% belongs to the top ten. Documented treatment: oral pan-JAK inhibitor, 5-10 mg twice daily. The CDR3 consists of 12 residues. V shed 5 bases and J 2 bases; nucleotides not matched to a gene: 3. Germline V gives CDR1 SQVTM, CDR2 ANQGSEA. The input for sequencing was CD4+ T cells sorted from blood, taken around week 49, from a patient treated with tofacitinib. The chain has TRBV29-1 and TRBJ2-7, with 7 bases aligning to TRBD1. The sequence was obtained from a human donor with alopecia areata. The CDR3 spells CSVMGQPYEQYF. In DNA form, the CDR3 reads TGCAGCGTTATGGGACAGCCCTACGAGCAGTACTTC.